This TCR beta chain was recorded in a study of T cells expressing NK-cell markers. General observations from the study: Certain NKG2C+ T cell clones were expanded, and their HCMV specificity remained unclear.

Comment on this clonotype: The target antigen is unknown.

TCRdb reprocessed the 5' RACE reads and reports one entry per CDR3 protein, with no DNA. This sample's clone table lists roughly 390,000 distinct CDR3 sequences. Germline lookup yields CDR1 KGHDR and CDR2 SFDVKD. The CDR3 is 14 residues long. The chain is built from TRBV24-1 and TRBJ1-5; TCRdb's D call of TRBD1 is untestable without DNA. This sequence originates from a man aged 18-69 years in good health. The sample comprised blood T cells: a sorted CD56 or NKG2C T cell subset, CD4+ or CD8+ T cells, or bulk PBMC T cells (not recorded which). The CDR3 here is CATSDSGRGQPQHF.